A selection of T cell receptor beta chains follows, all from one sample in a study of shared clonotypes between healthy human individuals. Sequencing was performed with immunoSEQ multiplex PCR; in TCRdb, only in-frame clones are kept and a portion is missing. Here the sample spans about 2,100,000 clones, 93% being singletons. The sequenced sample was naive CD8+ T cells from PBMCs. The receptors were gathered from a man aged 18 to 29 in good health. Some clones in this sample may be carry-over from other donors' samples. CDR3s include the opening cysteine and the closing phenylalanine or tryptophan. A D gene is named only where the DNA matches it firmly. Clone size is given for some rows only: seen once, a few or many times, or a class if the clone is expanded.

TRBJ1-6 few TRBV5-6 . TGTGCCAGCAGCCCCGCGGGGGGCTATAATTCACCCCTCCACTTT CASSPAGGYNSPLHF
TRBJ1-1 . TRBV11-1 . TGTGCCAGCAGGGATTTTGGCACTGAAGCTTTCTTT CASRDFGTEAFF
TRBJ1-2 . TRBV6-1 . TGTGCCAGCAGTGATAAGGTTGGCTATGGCTACACCTTC CASSDKVGYGYTF
TRBJ1-1 . TRBV7-9 TRBD1 TGTGCCAGCAGCGGACAGGGGGTCCTTCCCAGTAACACTGAAGCTTTCTTT CASSGQGVLPSNTEAFF
TRBJ1-2 few TRBV7-9 . TGTGCCGGGGGTTATGGCTACACCTTC CAGGYGYTF
TRBJ2-7 . TRBV7-8 . TGTGCCAGCAGCACCTACCGGCCTTCGTTGGAGCAGTACTTC CASSTYRPSLEQYF
TRBJ2-7 . TRBV7-8 . TGTGCCAGCAGCCCACCGCTCGGGGGAACTTACGAGCAGTACTTC CASSPPLGGTYEQYF
TRBJ1-1 . TRBV7-2 . TGTGCCAGCAGCTTAGTTAATACGCACACTGAAGCTTTCTTT CASSLVNTHTEAFF
TRBJ2-7 . TRBV7-3 TRBD2 TGTGCCAGCAGCCTCGGACTAGCGGGACCCTACGAGCAGTACTTC CASSLGLAGPYEQYF
TRBJ1-1 once TRBV11-2 . TGTGCCAGCAGCTTAGACGGAAGACAGGACACTGAAGCTTTCTTT CASSLDGRQDTEAFF
TRBJ1-1 . TRBV7-9 TRBD1 TGTGCCAGCAGCCACGGGACAGGGGGAGATGAAGCTTTCTTT CASSHGTGGDEAFF
TRBJ1-2 once TRBV7-3 TRBD1 TGTGCCAGCAGTCAGGACAGGGGCGGTGGCTACACCTTC CASSQDRGGGYTF
TRBJ2-5 once TRBV28 . TGTGCCAGCAGTTTTGTCCTACGGGGAGAGACCCAGTACTTC CASSFVLRGETQYF
TRBJ1-1 . TRBV25-1 . TGTGCCACCAAATGGGGGAGTATGGGAGCTTTCTTT CATKWGSMGAFF
TRBJ1-5 . TRBV12-5 . TGTGCTAGTGGTAAGGGTTCTCAGCCCCAGCATTTT CASGKGSQPQHF
TRBJ2-1 . TRBV7-9 TRBD2 TGTGCCAGCAGCTATAGCGGGAGCGGACCCTACAATGAGCAGTTCTTC CASSYSGSGPYNEQFF
TRBJ2-2 . TRBV28 TRBD1 TGTGCCAGCAAAAACCGGGACAGTAGGGTCGGGGAGCTGTTTTTT CASKNRDSRVGELFF
TRBJ2-1 . TRBV6-6 TRBD2 TGTGCCAGCAGTAATAGCGGGCCGTCCTACAATGAGCAGTTCTTC CASSNSGPSYNEQFF
TRBJ2-4 . TRBV4-3 . TGCGCCAGCAGCCGCATCGGGGGTGAAGATGAAAACATTCAGTACTTC CASSRIGGEDENIQYF
TRBJ1-2 . TRBV6-5 . TGTGCCAGCAGTGGGGTTAATGGAGATAACTATGGCTACACCTTC CASSGVNGDNYGYTF
TRBJ2-1 once TRBV29-1 . TGCAGCGTTAGATCACCCAGCTCCTACAATGAGCAGTTCTTC CSVRSPSSYNEQFF
TRBJ2-2 . TRBV28 TRBD2 TGTGCCAGCAGTTTTGGCGGGAGTTTCACCGGGGAGCTGTTTTTT CASSFGGSFTGELFF
TRBJ2-1 . TRBV11-2 TRBD2 TGTGCCAGCAGCCCTTGGGCGGGGGCCTACAATGAGCAGTTCTTC CASSPWAGAYNEQFF